The rows below give T cell receptor beta chains drawn from one sample of a study of graft-versus-host responses after intestinal transplantation. No antigens are known for them. Profiled with immunoSEQ multiplex PCR; TCRdb holds only in-frame clones, not every one. Of tens of thousands of clones listed, roughly four fifths are singletons. This sample comprised unstimulated CD8+ T cells sorted from spleen or lymph node cells, obtained before transplant. Receptor source: a human donor who was the organ donor for an intestinal transplant. Each CDR3 is given with its conserved first and last residue. A D gene is named only where the DNA matches it firmly. Expanded clones get a size class; other rows say once, few or many, or leave the size out.

>TRBV15|.|TRBJ2-3|.
TGTGCCACCAGCAGGATCCTACTAGATACGCAGTATTTT
CATSRILLDTQYF
>TRBV19|.|TRBJ2-7|.
TGTGCCAGTATCCACGAGCAGTACTTC
CASIHEQYF
>TRBV18|.|TRBJ1-6|.
TGTGCCAGCTCACCCGAGAGACCTAGCTCCTATAATTCACCCCTCCACTTT
CASSPERPSSYNSPLHF
>TRBV28|.|TRBJ1-2|TRBD1
TGTGCCAGCAGTTTACCCAGGGACAGCTCTAACTATGGCTACACCTTC
CASSLPRDSSNYGYTF
>TRBV29-1|.|TRBJ1-3|TRBD1
TGCAGCGTTGAACCGGGACAGGCTGGAAACACCATATATTTT
CSVEPGQAGNTIYF
>TRBV10-1|.|TRBJ2-1|TRBD2
TGCGCCAGCAGTGAGTCAGGGACTAGCGGGAGTAATGAGCAGTTCTTC
CASSESGTSGSNEQFF
>TRBV27|.|TRBJ2-7|.
TGTGCCAGCAGTTTAGGGGGTCCCTACGAGCAGTACTTC
CASSLGGPYEQYF
>TRBV5-1|.|TRBJ2-5|.
TGCGCCAGCTTTGGGACAGCGGAGGGGACCCAGTACTTC
CASFGTAEGTQYF
>TRBV19|.|TRBJ2-5|TRBD2
TGTGCCAGTAGTCCAATAGCGGGGACGGCTGGGGAGACCCAGTACTTC
CASSPIAGTAGETQYF
>TRBV27|.|TRBJ1-6|.
TGTGCCAGCAGTTTAACTGGGGATAATTCACCCCTCCACTTT
CASSLTGDNSPLHF
>TRBV4-3|.|TRBJ2-1|TRBD2
TGCGCCAGCAGCTGGGGGCTAGCGGGGGGTCAAGACAATGAGCAGTTCTTC
CASSWGLAGGQDNEQFF
>TRBV27|once|TRBJ2-5|TRBD2
TGTGCCAGCAGTTTAAGACTAGCGGGGGCAGAGACCCGGTACTTC
CASSLRLAGAETRYF
>TRBV5-8|.|TRBJ2-3|.
TGTGCCAGCAGCTCGACAGTCCCTAGCACAGATACGCAGTATTTT
CASSSTVPSTDTQYF
>TRBV4-1|.|TRBJ1-1|.
TGCGCCAGCAGCCAAGAGTGGGGGGACGCTGAAGCTTTCTTT
CASSQEWGDAEAFF
>TRBV5-3|.|TRBJ1-1|.
TGTGCCAGAAGCTTGGTAGGGGTTCAGAACACTGAAGCTTTCTTT
CARSLVGVQNTEAFF
>TRBV6-5|.|TRBJ2-7|TRBD2
TGTGCCAGCAGTCCCACCGGGGGGGCCCTGGAGCAGTACTTC
CASSPTGGALEQYF
>TRBV13|.|TRBJ2-2|.
TGTGCCAGCAGCTTAGCCTCGCGGGTCAGCGGGGAGCTGTTTTTT
CASSLASRVSGELFF
>TRBV9|.|TRBJ1-1|.
TGTGCCAGCAGCGTAGCGGGGTTGAACACTGAAGCTTTCTTT
CASSVAGLNTEAFF
>TRBV11-2|.|TRBJ1-5|.
TGTGCCAGCAGCTTCTATCCAGCGGCAGGTGGGAGGCAGCCCCAGCATTTT
CASSFYPAAGGRQPQHF
>TRBV27|once|TRBJ1-2|.
TGTGCCAGCAGTTTAAGTGGTAGCTATGGCTACACCTTC
CASSLSGSYGYTF
>TRBV6-1|.|TRBJ2-5|TRBD2
TGTGCCAGCAACACCGGACTAGCGGAGGCGGAGACCCAGTACTTC
CASNTGLAEAETQYF
>TRBV27|.|TRBJ2-1|.
TGTGCCAGCAGTTTATATTTTGGTGACAATGAGCAGTTCTTC
CASSLYFGDNEQFF
>TRBV5-4|.|TRBJ2-7|TRBD2
TGTGCCAGCAGCTTGGGGACTAGCGATTACGAGCAGTACTTC
CASSLGTSDYEQYF
>TRBV7-9|.|TRBJ2-2|.
TGTGCCAGCAGCTCTCCAGGGACCGGGGAGCTGTTTTTT
CASSSPGTGELFF
>TRBV5-4|once|TRBJ2-7|TRBD2
TGTGCCAGCAGGGATAGCGGGAGTAGCTACGAGCAGTACTTC
CASRDSGSSYEQYF
>TRBV7-9|.|TRBJ2-3|TRBD2
TGTGCCAGCAGCTTAGCTAGCGGGAGCACAGATACGCAGTATTTT
CASSLASGSTDTQYF
>TRBV5-4|once|TRBJ2-5|.
TGTGCCAGCAGCTTGCAGGAGACCCAGTACTTC
CASSLQETQYF
>TRBV5-6|.|TRBJ2-2|.
TGTGCCAGCAGTGGGATGGGCGGGGAGCTGTTTTTT
CASSGMGGELFF
>TRBV7-2|.|TRBJ2-7|.
TGTGCCAGCAGCTTTGCGGGGACGGACTACGAGCAGTACTTC
CASSFAGTDYEQYF
>TRBV27|.|TRBJ2-1|TRBD1
TGTGCCAGCACTCCCGGGACAGGGGGCTTCAATGAGCAGTTCTTC
CASTPGTGGFNEQFF
>TRBV7-9|.|TRBJ2-2|.
TGTGCCAGCAGCTTAGCGTGGGGGACGGCCGGGGAGCTGTTTTTT
CASSLAWGTAGELFF
>TRBV27|.|TRBJ2-1|.
TGTGCCAGCAGTTTAGGAGAGCAGTTCTTC
CASSLGEQFF
>TRBV9|.|TRBJ2-1|TRBD2
TGTGCCAGCAGAGGGCCGGGGGGAGAGCAGTTCTTC
CASRGPGGEQFF
>TRBV29-1|once|TRBJ2-7|.
TGCAGCGTCCAAGATAATTACGAGCAGTACTTC
CSVQDNYEQYF
>TRBV7-9|.|TRBJ2-2|TRBD2
TGTGCCAGCAGTCCGCCGACTAGCGGGACAGGTTCCACCGGGGAGCTGTTTTTT
CASSPPTSGTGSTGELFF
>TRBV29-1|.|TRBJ2-5|TRBD1
TGCAGCGCGGACAGGGATCCGTACCAAGAGACCCAGTACTTC
CSADRDPYQETQYF
>TRBV19|.|TRBJ2-7|.
TGTGCCAGTAAACCCTCCCGAGGTTCCTACGAGCAGTACTTC
CASKPSRGSYEQYF
>TRBV5-1|.|TRBJ2-7|TRBD2
TGCGCCAGCAGCTTAGCGACCGGGACTAGCGCCTACGAGCAGTACTTC
CASSLATGTSAYEQYF